The source of this T cell receptor (beta chain) is a study of blood T cell repertoires in COVID-19. Study-wide background: PBMCs, B-cell-depleted T cells, or T cells provided the cDNA or gDNA that made up the material.

Authors' data handling: Reference gene primer amplification gave estimated nucleated cell counts. Repertoires were generated with immunoSEQ multiplex PCR, while TCRdb's copy carries only in-frame clones and drops some. Clonal size and the V and J genes are those of that table, whereas D and trimming came from the DNA. The sample carries around 130,000 clones, around 78% recorded once. The TCR originated in a human donor in a cohort sampled during active COVID-19. Sequencing was carried out using peripheral blood.

CDR3 coding DNA: TGTGCCAGCAGCTCTCTCGGAGGGCTTACATACAATGAGCAGTTCTTC. The encoded protein is CASSSLGGLTYNEQFF. The chain joins TRBV6-2 or TRBV6-3 to TRBJ2-1, with D perhaps TRBD2 (6 bases). This CDR3 has 16 amino acids. In germline, CDR1 is MNHEY, CDR2 SVGEGT. Deletions cut 6 bases from V and 4 bases from J, with 19 bases between.